Listed below are T cell receptor beta chains from one sample, sequenced in a study of blood T cell repertoires in COVID-19. Only in-frame clones appear in the TCRdb table, and some are missing; sequencing was by immunoSEQ multiplex PCR. The sample yields fewer than 250,000 clones, about 83% seen once. Sequenced input: PBMCs or T cells enriched from blood (not recorded which). These receptor sequences come from a woman in her thirties who had been exposed to COVID-19. CDR3s include the opening cysteine and the closing phenylalanine or tryptophan. A D gene is named only where the DNA matches it firmly. Rows may omit the clone size; those that give it use once, few, many or a size class.

CDR3 DNA: TGTGCCATCAGGCGGACAGGGGAGGGGACCTTC
CDR3 protein: CAIRRTGEGTF
D gene: TRBD1
V gene: TRBV10-3
J gene: TRBJ1-2
clone size: NA

CDR3 DNA: TGTGCCAGCAGACCCGGGACAGGGGACTATGGCTACACCTTC
CDR3 protein: CASRPGTGDYGYTF
D gene: TRBD1
V gene: TRBV2
J gene: TRBJ1-2
clone size: few

CDR3 DNA: TGTGCCAGCAGCCAAGATCAGGGACTAGCGGGGACCAGCTACGAGCAGTACTTC
CDR3 protein: CASSQDQGLAGTSYEQYF
D gene: TRBD2
V gene: TRBV3-1/TRBV3-2
J gene: TRBJ2-7
clone size: NA

CDR3 DNA: TGTGCCTGGAGATGGAGCGGGGGGGCCGCCTACAATGAGCAGTTCTTC
CDR3 protein: CAWRWSGGAAYNEQFF
D gene: TRBD2
V gene: TRBV30
J gene: TRBJ2-1
clone size: once

CDR3 DNA: TGTGCCAGTCCCGGGACAGGGCGGTATACTGAAGCTTTCTTT
CDR3 protein: CASPGTGRYTEAFF
D gene: TRBD1
V gene: TRBV2
J gene: TRBJ1-1
clone size: NA

CDR3 DNA: TGTGCCAGTAGTATAGCGGAGTACTACGAGCAGTACTTC
CDR3 protein: CASSIAEYYEQYF
D gene: NA
V gene: TRBV19
J gene: TRBJ2-7
clone size: NA

CDR3 DNA: TGTGCCAGCAGCCAACATCAGGGGAGCGGGGCTGAAGCTTTCTTT
CDR3 protein: CASSQHQGSGAEAFF
D gene: NA
V gene: TRBV3-1/TRBV3-2
J gene: TRBJ1-1
clone size: NA

CDR3 DNA: TGTGCCAGTACTAGCGGGGGTTCTGGGACCCAGTACTTC
CDR3 protein: CASTSGGSGTQYF
D gene: TRBD2
V gene: TRBV19
J gene: TRBJ2-5
clone size: NA

CDR3 DNA: TGTGCCAGCAGCGTTGGCCATCTTAGCAATCAGCCCCAGCATTTT
CDR3 protein: CASSVGHLSNQPQHF
D gene: NA
V gene: TRBV9
J gene: TRBJ1-5
clone size: NA

CDR3 DNA: TGTGCCATCAGTGATAGTCGGAACACTGAAGCTTTCTTT
CDR3 protein: CAISDSRNTEAFF
D gene: NA
V gene: TRBV10-3
J gene: TRBJ1-1
clone size: NA

CDR3 DNA: TGTGCCAGCAGCCATGCGGGGAGGAACACTGAAGCTTTCTTT
CDR3 protein: CASSHAGRNTEAFF
D gene: NA
V gene: TRBV3-1/TRBV3-2
J gene: TRBJ1-1
clone size: NA

CDR3 DNA: TGTGCCAGCGGACCATTCGGGCGGGATGAGCAGTTCTTC
CDR3 protein: CASGPFGRDEQFF
D gene: NA
V gene: TRBV7-2
J gene: TRBJ2-1
clone size: NA

CDR3 DNA: TGTGCCTGGTCTGGCCGACGCGGCTATGGCTACACCTTC
CDR3 protein: CAWSGRRGYGYTF
D gene: NA
V gene: TRBV30
J gene: TRBJ1-2
clone size: NA

CDR3 DNA: TGTGCCAGCAGCCAAGAAGGAACAGGGTTCACTGAAGCTTTCTTT
CDR3 protein: CASSQEGTGFTEAFF
D gene: NA
V gene: TRBV3-1/TRBV3-2
J gene: TRBJ1-1
clone size: NA

CDR3 DNA: TGTGCCACCCAATGGACAGGGTATACCGGGGAGCTGTTTTTT
CDR3 protein: CATQWTGYTGELFF
D gene: TRBD1
V gene: TRBV19
J gene: TRBJ2-2
clone size: NA

CDR3 DNA: TGTGCCAGCAGCTTAGTTTCCGCCGGGGAGCTGTTTTTT
CDR3 protein: CASSLVSAGELFF
D gene: NA
V gene: TRBV7-9
J gene: TRBJ2-2
clone size: NA

CDR3 DNA: TGTGCCAGCAGGGGGGGGGTTACGGATGGCTACACCTTC
CDR3 protein: CASRGGVTDGYTF
D gene: NA
V gene: TRBV27
J gene: TRBJ1-2
clone size: NA

CDR3 DNA: TGTGCCAGTAGTCTAATCTACAATGAGCAGTTCTTC
CDR3 protein: CASSLIYNEQFF
D gene: NA
V gene: TRBV19
J gene: TRBJ2-1
clone size: NA

CDR3 DNA: TGCGCCAGCAGCCATCCCTTTTCCGAGGTGGCAGGGGCTGAAGCTTTCTTT
CDR3 protein: CASSHPFSEVAGAEAFF
D gene: NA
V gene: TRBV4-1
J gene: TRBJ1-1
clone size: NA

CDR3 DNA: TGTGCCAGCAGCGCCAGGGGAACGAACACTGAAGCTTTCTTT
CDR3 protein: CASSARGTNTEAFF
D gene: NA
V gene: TRBV7-8
J gene: TRBJ1-1
clone size: NA

CDR3 DNA: TGTGCCAGCAGTGGGCAGGGAGGGGATGGCTACACCTTC
CDR3 protein: CASSGQGGDGYTF
D gene: NA
V gene: TRBV28
J gene: TRBJ1-2
clone size: once

CDR3 DNA: TGTGCCAGCAGCCCTCGTTTGAACACTGAAGCTTTCTTT
CDR3 protein: CASSPRLNTEAFF
D gene: NA
V gene: TRBV7-3
J gene: TRBJ1-1
clone size: few

CDR3 DNA: TGTGCCAGCAGTATCACCGGGGGGAACACTGAAGCTTTCTTT
CDR3 protein: CASSITGGNTEAFF
D gene: NA
V gene: TRBV6-5
J gene: TRBJ1-1
clone size: NA

CDR3 DNA: TGCGCCAGCAGTGAGTCCGGGCTAGCGGGGGGACGGTCCGAATACAATGAGCAGTTCTTC
CDR3 protein: CASSESGLAGGRSEYNEQFF
D gene: TRBD2
V gene: TRBV10-1
J gene: TRBJ2-1
clone size: NA

CDR3 DNA: TGTGCCACCAGCAGCGACAGGTCCACTGAAGCTTTCTTT
CDR3 protein: CATSSDRSTEAFF
D gene: NA
V gene: TRBV15
J gene: TRBJ1-1
clone size: NA

CDR3 DNA: TGTGCCTATACCGGGGGAGCGGGGGAGACCCAGTACTTC
CDR3 protein: CAYTGGAGETQYF
D gene: TRBD2
V gene: TRBV30
J gene: TRBJ2-5
clone size: NA

CDR3 DNA: TGTGCCAGCTCACCGCTCAGGGGTGGTCTCGGTCAGCCCCAGCATTTT
CDR3 protein: CASSPLRGGLGQPQHF
D gene: NA
V gene: TRBV18
J gene: TRBJ1-5
clone size: few

CDR3 DNA: TGTGCCAGCAGCGAGACTAGCGGGACGTCCTACGAGCAGTACTTC
CDR3 protein: CASSETSGTSYEQYF
D gene: TRBD2
V gene: TRBV11-2
J gene: TRBJ2-7
clone size: NA

CDR3 DNA: TGTGCCAGCAGTGCTTCCCGCGGGAGCTATGGATACAATGAGCAGTTCTTC
CDR3 protein: CASSASRGSYGYNEQFF
D gene: TRBD2
V gene: TRBV2
J gene: TRBJ2-1
clone size: NA

CDR3 DNA: TGTGCCAGCAGTTACTACCGGACACCCTACGAGCAGTACTTC
CDR3 protein: CASSYYRTPYEQYF
D gene: NA
V gene: TRBV6-5
J gene: TRBJ2-7
clone size: NA

CDR3 DNA: TGTGCCAGCAGCCAAGATGATCAACGGACAGGGTACGGCTACACCTTC
CDR3 protein: CASSQDDQRTGYGYTF
D gene: TRBD1
V gene: TRBV3-1/TRBV3-2
J gene: TRBJ1-2
clone size: NA

CDR3 DNA: TGTGCCAGCAGCCTCAGGGCCTTGGGTGGCACCGGGGAGCTGTTTTTT
CDR3 protein: CASSLRALGGTGELFF
D gene: NA
V gene: TRBV9
J gene: TRBJ2-2
clone size: NA

CDR3 DNA: TGCGCCAGCAGCTCAGGCCCGGCGACGGGGGGTAACAATGAGCAGTTCTTC
CDR3 protein: CASSSGPATGGNNEQFF
D gene: TRBD2
V gene: TRBV4-1
J gene: TRBJ2-1
clone size: NA

CDR3 DNA: TGTGCCACCCTGGGAGAGGGCGTCAATCAGCCCCAGCATTTT
CDR3 protein: CATLGEGVNQPQHF
D gene: NA
V gene: TRBV19
J gene: TRBJ1-5
clone size: NA

CDR3 DNA: TGCGCCAGCAGTCCGACAGGGTACCCTACAGCGAACACTGAAGCTTTCTTT
CDR3 protein: CASSPTGYPTANTEAFF
D gene: TRBD1
V gene: TRBV10-2
J gene: TRBJ1-1
clone size: once

CDR3 DNA: TGCGCCAGCAGTCTCAGTAGCGGGGGGCCCTCCGAGCAGTACTTC
CDR3 protein: CASSLSSGGPSEQYF
D gene: TRBD2
V gene: TRBV5-1
J gene: TRBJ2-7
clone size: NA

CDR3 DNA: TGTGCCAGCAGTGGGATAGCGGGCCGCACAGATACGCAGTATTTT
CDR3 protein: CASSGIAGRTDTQYF
D gene: TRBD2
V gene: TRBV2
J gene: TRBJ2-3
clone size: NA

CDR3 DNA: TGTGCCAGCAGTTACACCGGACAGCCTAATGAAAAACTGTTTTTT
CDR3 protein: CASSYTGQPNEKLFF
D gene: NA
V gene: TRBV6-5
J gene: TRBJ1-4
clone size: NA

CDR3 DNA: TGTGCCAGCAGCTCCAGTTCCAGTCCCCCTTATGGCTACACCTTC
CDR3 protein: CASSSSSSPPYGYTF
D gene: NA
V gene: TRBV11-2
J gene: TRBJ1-2
clone size: NA

CDR3 DNA: TGTGCCAGCAGTTACCACTCCTTTCGTAACACCGGGGAGCTGTTTTTT
CDR3 protein: CASSYHSFRNTGELFF
D gene: NA
V gene: TRBV6-5
J gene: TRBJ2-2
clone size: NA